The clone carrying this T cell receptor (beta chain) was detected a few times. Its specificity is not known. These data belong to a study of response to subunit inactivated influenza vaccine. One entry per CDR3 protein results from TCRdb running MiXCR on the RT-PCR reads. The data contain 650,000 to 700,000 distinct CDR3 sequences, less than 20% of them singletons. Whole-study results and caveats: The authors put forward the suggestion that each seasonal influenza vaccination may bring in only a limited number of new T cells.

V lost 1 base to trimming and J lost 5 bases, with 3 bases between them. CDR1 is LNHNV and CDR2 is YYDKDF in the germline V gene (reference sequence). The CDR3 covers 12 residues. Sequences were derived from PBMCs from blood, sampled 11 to 12 days after vaccination. The V call is TRBV15, the J call TRBJ1-5; D call uncertain. The receptor's source is a man over 45 who received an inactivated influenza vaccine. This CDR3 is CATSRGDQPQHF. The DNA for the CDR3 is TGTGCCACCAGCAGAGGGGATCAGCCCCAGCATTTT.